This T cell receptor (beta chain) was sequenced for a study of blood T cell repertoires in COVID-19. Measured with immunoSEQ multiplex PCR; TCRdb has only the in-frame clones, and not every one. The sample carries about 94,000 clones, 87% recorded once. Trimming left V 3 bases short and J 6 bases short, with 6 bases between. This CDR3 spans 11 amino acids. The rearrangement joins TRBV12-3 or TRBV12-4 to TRBJ2-7; D may be TRBD1 (6 bases). The sample was peripheral blood. The TCR was taken from a human donor with acute or convalescent COVID-19. The donor label of this sample is uncertain. CDR3 nucleotide sequence: TGTGCCAGCAGTTTCAGGGGCGAGCAGTACTTC. Amino acid sequence: CASSFRGEQYF.